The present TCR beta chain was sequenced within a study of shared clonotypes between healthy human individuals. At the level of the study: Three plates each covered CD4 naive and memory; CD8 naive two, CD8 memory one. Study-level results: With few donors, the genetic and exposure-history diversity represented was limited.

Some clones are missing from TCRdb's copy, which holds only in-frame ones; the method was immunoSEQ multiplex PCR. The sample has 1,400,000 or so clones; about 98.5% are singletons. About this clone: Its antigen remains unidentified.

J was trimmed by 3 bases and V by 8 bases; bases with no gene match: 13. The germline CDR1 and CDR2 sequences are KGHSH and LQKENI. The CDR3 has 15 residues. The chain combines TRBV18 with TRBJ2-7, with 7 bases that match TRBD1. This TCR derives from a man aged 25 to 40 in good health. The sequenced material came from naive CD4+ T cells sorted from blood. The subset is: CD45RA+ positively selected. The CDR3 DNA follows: TGTGCCAGCAGCACCAAGCGGACAGGAGACTACGAGCAGTACTTC. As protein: CASSTKRTGDYEQYF.